These T cell receptor beta chains were read from a single sample in a study of shared clonotypes between healthy human individuals. Here immunoSEQ multiplex PCR was the method, and the copy in TCRdb shows in-frame clones only, minus some. The sample contains about 2 million clones, about 94% of which appear only once. The sample was naive CD8+ T cells sorted from blood. The receptors shown here come from a young man in good health. Each CDR3 is given with its conserved first and last residue. Each record gives: V gene, D gene, J gene, clone size, CDR3 DNA, CDR3 protein. A D gene is named only where the DNA matches it firmly. Only part of the rows carry a size: once, few, many, or a class if the clone is expanded.

V gene: TRBV2; D gene: -; J gene: TRBJ1-4; clone size: once; CDR3 DNA: TGTGCCAGCAGGAAGGACACCTTTAATGAAAAACTGTTTTTT; CDR3 protein: CASRKDTFNEKLFF
V gene: TRBV28; D gene: -; J gene: TRBJ1-5; clone size: -; CDR3 DNA: TGTGCCAGCACCCGGGGAATCAATCAGCCCCAGCATTTT; CDR3 protein: CASTRGINQPQHF
V gene: TRBV19; D gene: TRBD1; J gene: TRBJ1-1; clone size: -; CDR3 DNA: TGTGCCAGTAGTGAGGGGGCAAACACTGAAGCTTTCTTT; CDR3 protein: CASSEGANTEAFF
V gene: TRBV28; D gene: TRBD1; J gene: TRBJ2-7; clone size: -; CDR3 DNA: TGTGCCAGCAGCGGTGGGGCCACAGGGGTCATCATCTACGAGCAGTACTTC; CDR3 protein: CASSGGATGVIIYEQYF
V gene: TRBV11-2; D gene: -; J gene: TRBJ2-2; clone size: -; CDR3 DNA: TGTGCCAGCAGCTTGACCGACACCGGGGAGCTGTTTTTT; CDR3 protein: CASSLTDTGELFF
V gene: TRBV19; D gene: TRBD1; J gene: TRBJ2-7; clone size: -; CDR3 DNA: TGTGCCAGTAGTTGGGACAGTTCATACGAGCAGTACTTC; CDR3 protein: CASSWDSSYEQYF
V gene: TRBV4-1; D gene: -; J gene: TRBJ1-6; clone size: -; CDR3 DNA: TGCGCCAGCAGCCAGGCACCAACAGCAGGCTCACCCCTCCACTTT; CDR3 protein: CASSQAPTAGSPLHF
V gene: TRBV2; D gene: -; J gene: TRBJ2-1; clone size: -; CDR3 DNA: TGTGCCAGCACCGAGGCGAGGGCCCTCTCCTACAATGAGCAGTTCTTC; CDR3 protein: CASTEARALSYNEQFF
V gene: TRBV5-6; D gene: -; J gene: TRBJ2-3; clone size: -; CDR3 DNA: TGTGCCAGCAGCTTGGTGAGAGATACGCAGTATTTT; CDR3 protein: CASSLVRDTQYF
V gene: TRBV7-9; D gene: -; J gene: TRBJ2-5; clone size: -; CDR3 DNA: TGTGCCAGCAGCCCCGGGGACCAAGAGACCCAGTACTTC; CDR3 protein: CASSPGDQETQYF
V gene: TRBV9; D gene: TRBD1; J gene: TRBJ2-7; clone size: once; CDR3 DNA: TGTGCCAGCAGCGCAGGACAGGGGGCCCCCTACGAGCAGTACTTC; CDR3 protein: CASSAGQGAPYEQYF
V gene: TRBV6-5; D gene: TRBD2; J gene: TRBJ2-5; clone size: -; CDR3 DNA: TGTGCCAGCAGCTCTGGACTAGCGGGCCAAGAGACCCAGTACTTC; CDR3 protein: CASSSGLAGQETQYF
V gene: TRBV7-9; D gene: TRBD2; J gene: TRBJ2-7; clone size: -; CDR3 DNA: TGTGCCGTAGTGGAGACTAGCGGGGGGACTTCCTACGAGCAGTACTTC; CDR3 protein: CAVVETSGGTSYEQYF
V gene: TRBV19; D gene: TRBD1; J gene: TRBJ2-7; clone size: -; CDR3 DNA: TGTGCCAGTAGTGTCCGGGACAGGGGGTACGAGCAGTACTTC; CDR3 protein: CASSVRDRGYEQYF